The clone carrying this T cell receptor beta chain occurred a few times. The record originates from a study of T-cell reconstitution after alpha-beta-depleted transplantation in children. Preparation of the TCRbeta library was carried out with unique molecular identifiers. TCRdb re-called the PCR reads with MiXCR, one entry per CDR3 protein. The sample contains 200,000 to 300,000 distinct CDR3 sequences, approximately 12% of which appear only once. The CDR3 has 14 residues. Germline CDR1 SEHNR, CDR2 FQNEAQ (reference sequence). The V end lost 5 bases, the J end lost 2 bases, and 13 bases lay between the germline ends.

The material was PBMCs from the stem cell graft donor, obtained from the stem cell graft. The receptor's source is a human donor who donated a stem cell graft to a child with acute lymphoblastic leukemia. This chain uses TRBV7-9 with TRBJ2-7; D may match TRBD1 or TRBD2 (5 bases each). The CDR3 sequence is CASSAGTDAYEQYF. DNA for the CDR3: TGTGCCAGCAGCGCCGGGACGGATGCCTACGAGCAGTACTTC.